This TCR beta chain was sequenced in a study of T cell responses to AZD1222 COVID-19 vaccine. Method: immunoSEQ multiplex PCR; TCRdb's copy keeps in-frame clones and lacks some. This sample has tens of thousands of clones, with roughly 90% found just once. Concerning this clone itself: Its cognate antigen is unknown.

The ends lost 4 bases at V and 2 bases at J; junction bases unmatched: 7. Germline lookup yields CDR1 LGHNA and CDR2 YSLEER. The CDR3 contains 15 residues. Whole-study findings and limits: Donors in the cohort were predominantly white British and more often female, and clonal diversity was possibly underestimated.

This material consisted of peripheral blood, taken on day 0 of AZD1222 vaccination. This sequence originates from an adult in good health. The chain carries TRBV4-3 and TRBJ2-5; 7 nucleotides align to TRBD1. The CDR3, as DNA: TGCGCCAGCAGCCCGTCGGGACAGCAACAAGAGACCCAGTACTTC. This gives the protein CASSPSGQQQETQYF.